This TCR beta chain was recovered during a study of T-cell memory formation after mild COVID-19. Study-level points and caveats: Balance between CD4 and CD8 was seen in clones contracting day 15 to 85, and a CD4+ lean was seen in later expanders. Pre-infection memory harbored some responding clones, suggesting cross-reactive memory joined.

V shed 8 bases, J shed 4 bases, and the junction held 20 bases outside the gene matches. CDR1 and CDR2 from the germline V gene are MNHNY and SVGAGI (reference sequence). The CDR3 length is 20 residues. This clonotype was seen a few times. What it binds is unknown. Using constant-segment primers, 5'RACE produced TCR alpha and TCR beta cDNA libraries carrying sample barcodes and UMIs. MiXCR, applied by TCRdb to the 5' RACE reads, yields one record per CDR3 protein. The table has about 610,000 distinct CDR3 sequences, approximately 15% seen once. The source is an adult woman who had mild COVID-19 (a few samples of this study predate the infection). Cell type and time point are not known. The sample comprised PBMCs or a T cell subset sorted from them (not recorded which). The V and J genes are TRBV6-6 and TRBJ2-1; TRBD2 matches at 13 bases. CDR3 bases: TGTGCCAGCGCGACGACGCCTACTAGCGGGAGGGGGTGGGGATACAATGAGCAGTTCTTC. This codes for CASATTPTSGRGWGYNEQFF.